The 13 T cell receptor beta chains below all came from one sample that was sequenced in a study of blood T cell repertoires in COVID-19. Sequencing was performed with immunoSEQ multiplex PCR; in TCRdb, only in-frame clones are kept and a portion is missing. Among 250,000 to 350,000 clones, roughly 88% were seen once, and the ten largest hold about 4.3%. Sequencing was performed on PBMCs or T cells enriched from blood (not recorded which). These receptors all come from a woman under 40 who had recovered from COVID-19.

This clone has a single count. V usage is TRBV7-2 and J usage is TRBJ1-1, with no clear D. This CDR3 has 13 residues. Germline V lookup: CDR1 SGHTA, CDR2 FQGNSA. V gave up 5 bases and J gave up 4 bases, with 11 bases separating them. The CDR3 bases are TGTGCCAGCAGCCGCATCCGGGGCACTGAAGCTTTCTTT. This gives the protein CASSRIRGTEAFF.

The rearrangement joins TRBV5-1 to TRBJ1-4; possible D gene TRBD1, 6 bases. The CDR3 totals 16 residues. Germline CDR1 and CDR2: SGHRS and YFSETQ. V lost 4 bases to trimming and J lost 2 bases, with 15 bases between them. CDR3 nucleotide sequence: TGCGCCAGCAGCACGGGCAACAGGGTTACTAATGAAAAACTGTTTTTT. It translates to CASSTGNRVTNEKLFF. Supplemented by reference TRBV5-1 and TRBJ1-4, the full variable domain reads KAGVTQTPRYLIKTRGQQVTLSCSPISGHRSVSWYQQTPGQGLQFLFEYFSETQRNKGNFPGRFSGRQFSNSRSEMNVSTLELGDSALYLCASSTGNRVTNEKLFFGSGTQLSVL.

The chain is built from TRBV6-4 and TRBJ2-1; TRBD1 agrees at 11 bases. Germline values: CDR1 MRHNA, CDR2 SNTAGT. V dropped 4 bases and J dropped 5; count of bases not matched to a gene: 7. The CDR3 totals 16 residues. The CDR3 DNA sequence: TGTGCCAGCAGTGGTATCCCGGGACAGGGGGACAATGAGCAGTTCTTC. Amino acids: CASSGIPGQGDNEQFF.

The chain couples TRBV4-1 to TRBJ2-3, with D perhaps TRBD1 (6 bases). Trimming shortened V by 0 bases and J by 5 bases, and 18 bases separated the two germline ends. Germline values: CDR1 MGHRA, CDR2 YSYEKL. This CDR3 is built from 17 residues. The CDR3, as DNA: TGCGCCAGCAGCCAAGACTTGACAGGAGTACAAATAGATACGCAGTATTTT. Its translation: CASSQDLTGVQIDTQYF.

This chain's CDR3 is CASSSPGLVGYTF. The CDR3 DNA sequence: TGTGCCAGCAGCTCGCCGGGACTGGTCGGCTACACCTTC. The rearrangement joins TRBV7-2 to TRBJ1-2; D perhaps matches TRBD1 (5 bases). Between the trimmed V and J ends, which lost 4 bases and 8 bases, there was a span of 14 bases. The CDR3 is 13 residues long. Germline values: CDR1 SGHTA, CDR2 FQGNSA. Based on the CDR3 plus reference TRBV7-2 and TRBJ1-2, the full variable domain is GAGVSQSPSNKVTEKGKDVELRCDPISGHTALYWYRQSLGQGLEFLIYFQGNSAPDKSGLPSDRFSAERTGGSVSTLTIQRTQQEDSAVYLCASSSPGLVGYTFGSGTRLTVV.

The rearrangement links TRBV2 to TRBJ1-5; TRBD1 agrees at 8 bases. CDR1 and CDR2 (germline): SNHLY, FYNNEI. Trimming at V came to 6 bases and at J to 9 bases, leaving 7 bases not matched to a gene. The CDR3 spans 13 residues. The CDR3 region has the DNA TGTGCCAGCAGAGGACAGGGAGATCCGCCCCAGCATTTT. This sequence encodes CASRGQGDPPQHF.

The rearrangement joins TRBV2 to TRBJ2-6; D gene uncertain. This CDR3 comprises 14 residues. Trimming removed 9 bases from V and 1 base from J, with 10 bases in between. Germline CDR1 is SNHLY and CDR2 is FYNNEI. The CDR3 reads CASKVESGANVLTF. The CDR3, as DNA: TGTGCCAGTAAGGTGGAGTCTGGGGCCAACGTCCTGACTTTC.

This chain links TRBV6-4 with TRBJ1-6; 9 nucleotides agree with TRBD1. Germline CDR1 is MRHNA and CDR2 is SNTAGT. CDR3 size: 14 residues. Trimming took 3 bases from V and 10 from J; bases not matched to a gene: 4. CDR3 sequence reads: CASSDSTGGSPLHF. CDR3 bases: TGTGCCAGCAGTGATTCAACAGGGGGCTCACCCCTCCACTTT.

The chain uses TRBV7-6 and TRBJ1-4, with D perhaps matching TRBD1 (6 bases). With 5 bases removed from V and 3 bases from J, the gap between germline ends came to 16 bases. Germline V gene lookup returns CDR1 SGHVS and CDR2 FNYEAQ. This CDR3 comprises 16 residues. The CDR3 protein is CASSPRPDRANEKLFF. Written as DNA, the CDR3 is TGTGCCAGCAGCCCCCGCCCGGACAGAGCTAATGAAAAACTGTTTTTT. The variable domain in full, with the rest retrieved from reference TRBV7-6 and TRBJ1-4, is GAGVSQSPRYKVTKRGQDVALRCDPISGHVSLYWYRQALGQGPEFLTYFNYEAQQDKSGLPNDRFSAERPEGSISTLTIQRTEQRDSAMYRCASSPRPDRANEKLFFGSGTQLSVL.

V gene TRBV10-3 combines with J gene TRBJ1-1; 8 nucleotides match TRBD1. Trimming cost V 6 bases and J 4 bases; bases outside gene matches: 1. The CDR3 is 12 amino acids. Germline-derived CDR1 and CDR2 are ENHRY and SYGVKD. The CDR3 sequence: CAIRTGATEAFF. CDR3 sequence (DNA): TGTGCCATCAGGACAGGGGCCACTGAAGCTTTCTTT.

This rearrangement joins TRBV7-9 to TRBJ2-1; 8 bases match TRBD2. CDR1 is SEHNR and CDR2 is FQNEAQ in the germline V gene (reference sequence). There are 16 residues in the CDR3. With V trimmed by 5 bases and J by 4 bases, 10 bases remained unmatched. The CDR3 loop is CASSPLLAETYNEQFF. CDR3 DNA: TGTGCCAGCAGCCCGCTACTAGCGGAGACATACAATGAGCAGTTCTTC.

V usage is TRBV4-1 and J usage is TRBJ1-5; maybe TRBD1 (6 bases). The length of the CDR3 is 14 residues. Germline V gene sequence: CDR1 MGHRA, CDR2 YSYEKL. Trimming removed 1 base from V and 6 bases from J, with 10 bases in between. CDR3 in amino acids: CASSQVGGSQPQHF. The CDR3 DNA follows: TGCGCCAGCAGCCAAGTTGGGGGCAGTCAGCCCCAGCATTTT.

The rearrangement links TRBV2 to TRBJ1-5, with D maybe TRBD1 (6 bases). V was shortened by 4 bases and J by 5 bases, with 9 bases between the two germline ends. CDR1 and CDR2 (germline): SNHLY, FYNNEI. This CDR3 is 13 amino acids long. The CDR3 region has the DNA TGTGCCAGCAGTGCGGGGGGGCATCAGCCCCAGCATTTT. It encodes CASSAGGHQPQHF. Full variable domain (rest looked up from reference TRBV2 and TRBJ1-5): EPEVTQTPSHQVTQMGQEVILRCVPISNHLYFYWYRQILGQKVEFLVSFYNNEISEKSEIFDDQFSVERPDGSNFTLKIRSTKLEDSAMYFCASSAGGHQPQHFGDGTRLSIL.